These T cell receptor beta chains were read from a single sample in a study of identifying expanded T cells in peripheral blood. Here immunoSEQ multiplex PCR was the method, and the copy in TCRdb shows in-frame clones only, minus some. The table records 85,000 to 90,000 clones, about 90% of them present only once. Input material: blood. The receptors originated from a person aged 18 to 70 in good health. CDR3s include the opening cysteine and the closing phenylalanine or tryptophan. The D gene is left open where the match is weak. Clone size, where shown, is once, few, many, or a class for clones that have expanded.

v_gene	abundance	d_gene	j_gene	CDR3nt	CDR3aa
TRBV25-1	few	NA	TRBJ2-2	TGTGCCAGTATTAAGGGCGGCTCCGGGGAGCTGTTTTTT	CASIKGGSGELFF
TRBV7-2	few	NA	TRBJ1-6	TGTGCCAGCACTTTCCGGGCCCAGACGCAACCCCTCCACTTT	CASTFRAQTQPLHF
TRBV18	NA	NA	TRBJ1-1	TGTGCCAGCTCACCACCTGGGACTCCCGGAGGCACTGAAGCTTTCTTT	CASSPPGTPGGTEAFF
TRBV5-1	NA	NA	TRBJ2-3	TGCGCCAGCAGACTAGGTCAGGGATCAGATACGCAGTATTTT	CASRLGQGSDTQYF
TRBV7-9	NA	NA	TRBJ1-2	TGTGCCAGCAGCCTAATACCCCCGGGGGCGCGTGGCTACACCTTC	CASSLIPPGARGYTF
TRBV30	NA	TRBD1	TRBJ2-5	TGTGCCTGGAGTACGGGACAGGGGGCGCGTGAGACCCAGTACTTC	CAWSTGQGARETQYF
TRBV7-2	once	NA	TRBJ2-7	TGTGCCAGCAGCGGAGCGACCGGACAATACGAGCAGTACTTC	CASSGATGQYEQYF
TRBV6-5	NA	TRBD1	TRBJ1-1	TGTGCCAGCAGCTACGTGGACAGGGTCACTGAAGCTTTCTTT	CASSYVDRVTEAFF
TRBV27	NA	NA	TRBJ1-5	TGTGCCAGCAGTTTAAGTTTCAATCAGCCCCAGCATTTT	CASSLSFNQPQHF
TRBV10-1	once	NA	TRBJ2-7	TGCGCCAGCAGTCCCCGGACAGAGCCATTCTACGAGCAGTACTTC	CASSPRTEPFYEQYF
TRBV5-1	NA	TRBD2	TRBJ2-3	TGCGCCAGCAGCTCGATGCCGGCGGGGGGTGCAGATACGCAGTATTTT	CASSSMPAGGADTQYF
TRBV7-2	NA	TRBD1	TRBJ1-2	TGTGCCAGTGCCCGGGACAGCTATTATGGCTACACCTTC	CASARDSYYGYTF
TRBV5-1	NA	NA	TRBJ2-5	TGCGCCAGCACCTCTGGGGGGGGCAAAGAGACCCAGTACTTC	CASTSGGGKETQYF
TRBV27	NA	NA	TRBJ1-2	TGTGCCAGCAGTGCTCTCGGACAGCCCTTAAGTTTTGGCTACACCTTC	CASSALGQPLSFGYTF
TRBV19	NA	TRBD1	TRBJ1-1	TGTGCCAGTAGCCAAGACAGGGGCACTGAAGCTTTCTTT	CASSQDRGTEAFF
TRBV7-9	NA	NA	TRBJ1-2	TGTGCCAGCAGCTTACGAGGGGAGGTGAGCTATGGCTACACCTTC	CASSLRGEVSYGYTF
TRBV18	NA	TRBD2	TRBJ2-1	TGTGCCAGCTCACCGTCAGCGGACGGGGGGGCCGGCGAGCAGTTCTTC	CASSPSADGGAGEQFF
TRBV19	once	NA	TRBJ1-2	TGTGCCAGTAGTCAAACCGGGGATCTAAATGGCTACACCTTC	CASSQTGDLNGYTF
TRBV7-2	NA	NA	TRBJ2-7	TGTGCCAGCAGCCCGGGACCTCCGGGGGAGCAGTACTTC	CASSPGPPGEQYF
TRBV6-5	NA	NA	TRBJ1-2	TGTGCCGCCCGTGGAATTTTGGGCTATGGCTACACCTTC	CAARGILGYGYTF
TRBV4-1	NA	TRBD2	TRBJ2-7	TGCGCCAGCAGCCGGACTAGCGGGGGGGACTACGAGCAGTACTTC	CASSRTSGGDYEQYF
TRBV4-3	NA	NA	TRBJ1-2	TGCGCCAGCAGCCCCTCTTCTAGAGCTAACTATGGCTACACCTTC	CASSPSSRANYGYTF
TRBV6-1	NA	NA	TRBJ1-1	TGTGCCAGCAGTGTTAGGGTTGACACTGAAGCTTTCTTT	CASSVRVDTEAFF
TRBV20-1	NA	TRBD1	TRBJ2-3	TGCAGTGCCACGGACAGGCTAACTCGCTATTTT	CSATDRLTRYF
TRBV5-1	once	NA	TRBJ2-5	TGCGCCAGCAAGGGGCAAAACCAAGAGACCCAGTACTTC	CASKGQNQETQYF